These 5 T cell receptor delta chains originate from one sample sequenced in a study of gamma-delta T cells after stem cell transplantation. TCRdb re-called the RT-PCR reads via CATT. Here the sample spans over a thousand delta-chain clones, about 15% being singletons. The sample comprised gamma-delta T cells. The receptor source for this set is a human donor. It is not recorded whose cells these are; they may come from a transplant donor.

The chain joins TRDV2 to TRDJ1, with 7 positions matching TRDD2. In germline, CDR1 is GEAIGNYY, CDR2 EKD. The CDR3 runs 20 residues. The trim removed 0 bases at V and 0 bases at J, leaving 18 bases unmatched. Written as DNA, the CDR3 is TGTGCCTGTGACACCATTCCTACGAGGGGAGTGAAAGCGTACACCGATAAACTCATCTTT. It codes for CACDTIPTRGVKAYTDKLIF.

The J gene is TRDJ1, the V gene TRDV2; D not certain. Germline-derived CDR1 and CDR2 are GEAIGNYY and EKD. This CDR3 contains 15 residues. V shed 0 bases and J shed 0 bases, with 10 bases lying between them. CDR3 DNA sequence: TGTGCCTGTGACACCTTACTCCCTGACACCGATAAACTCATCTTT. This encodes CACDTLLPDTDKLIF.

About this clone itself: A far more abundant clone sits one base away, making this likely a read error. The same CDR3 arises from other DNA sequences in this sample as well. V gene TRDV2 combines with J gene TRDJ1; 11 bases line up with TRDD3. CDR1 and CDR2 (germline): GEAIGNYY, EKD. The CDR3 sequence is 19 residues long. This CDR3 is CACDTVAQHWGIRSDKLIF. CDR3 nucleotides: TGTGCCTGTGACACCGTGGCCCAACACTGGGGGATAAGGTCCGATAAGCTCATCTTT.

In its sample, this clone was seen a few times. This chain links TRDV2 with TRDJ1; TRDD3 matches 8 bases. This CDR3 has 20 residues. Germline trimming cut 3 bases from V and 2 bases from J; bases unmatched to any gene: 22. CDR1 is GEAIGNYY, CDR2 EKD, per germline. The CDR3 DNA follows: TGTGCCTGTGACGGCGTCCTTCTCCCATCTACTGGGGGGAATACCGATAAACTCATCTTT. Translation: CACDGVLLPSTGGNTDKLIF.

Within the sample, this clone is large. The gene calls are TRDV2 and TRDJ1; 10 bases are shared with TRDD3. V dropped 3 bases and J dropped 3; count of bases not matched to a gene: 6. The germline gives CDR1 GEAIGNYY, CDR2 EKD. The CDR3 loop spans 15 amino acids. CDR3 protein: CACDALGDRADKLIF. In nucleotides, the CDR3 is TGTGCCTGTGACGCACTGGGGGATCGGGCCGATAAACTCATCTTT.